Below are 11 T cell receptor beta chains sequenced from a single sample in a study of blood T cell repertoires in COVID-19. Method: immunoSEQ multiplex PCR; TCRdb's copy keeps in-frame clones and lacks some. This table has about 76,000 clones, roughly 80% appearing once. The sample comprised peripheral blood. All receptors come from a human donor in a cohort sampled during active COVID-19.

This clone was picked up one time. In DNA, the CDR3 is TGTGCCAGCGAATCGGACGGCGGGAAGACCCAGTACTTC. Residues: CASESDGGKTQYF. V and J are TRBV19 and TRBJ2-5; TRBD2 might be the D (6 bases). CDR1 and CDR2 from the germline V gene are LNHDA and SQIVND (reference sequence). V lost 9 bases and J 6 bases, leaving 17 bases between the germline ends. The CDR3 loop spans 13 amino acids.

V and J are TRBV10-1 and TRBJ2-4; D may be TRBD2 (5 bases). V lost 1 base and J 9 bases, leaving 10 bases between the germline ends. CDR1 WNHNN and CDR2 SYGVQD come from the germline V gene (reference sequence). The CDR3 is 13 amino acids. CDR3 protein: CASSEFPGSIQYF. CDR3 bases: TGCGCCAGCAGTGAGTTTCCGGGAAGCATTCAGTACTTC.

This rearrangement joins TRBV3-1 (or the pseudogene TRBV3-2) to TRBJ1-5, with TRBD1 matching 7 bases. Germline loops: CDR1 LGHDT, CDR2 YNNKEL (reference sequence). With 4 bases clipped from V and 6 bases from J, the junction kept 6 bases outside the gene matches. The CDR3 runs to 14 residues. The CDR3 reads CASSPAPGGQPQHF. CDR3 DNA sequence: TGTGCCAGCAGCCCCGCCCCAGGGGGTCAGCCCCAGCATTTT.

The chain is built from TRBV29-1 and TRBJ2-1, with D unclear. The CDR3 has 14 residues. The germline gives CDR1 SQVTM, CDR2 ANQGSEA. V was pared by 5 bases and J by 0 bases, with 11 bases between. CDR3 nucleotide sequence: TGCAGCGTTCCTGCACTGAGCTCCTACAATGAGCAGTTCTTC. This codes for CSVPALSSYNEQFF.

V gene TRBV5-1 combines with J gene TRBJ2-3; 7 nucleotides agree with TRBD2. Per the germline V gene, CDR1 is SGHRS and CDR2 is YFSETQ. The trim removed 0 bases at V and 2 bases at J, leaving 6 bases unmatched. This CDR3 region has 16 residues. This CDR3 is CASSLAGGLNTDTQYF. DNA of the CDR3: TGCGCCAGCAGCTTGGCCGGGGGGTTGAACACAGATACGCAGTATTTT.

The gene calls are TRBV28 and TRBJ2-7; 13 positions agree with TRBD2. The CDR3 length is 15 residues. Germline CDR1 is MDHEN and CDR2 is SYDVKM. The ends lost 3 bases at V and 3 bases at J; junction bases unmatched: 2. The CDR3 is CASSLWTSGGYEQYF. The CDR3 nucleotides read TGTGCCAGCAGTTTGTGGACTAGCGGGGGCTACGAGCAGTACTTC. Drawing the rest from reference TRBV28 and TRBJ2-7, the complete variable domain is DVKVTQSSRYLVKRTGEKVFLECVQDMDHENMFWYRQDPGLGLRLIYFSYDVKMKEKGDIPEGYSVSREKKERFSLILESASTNQTSMYLCASSLWTSGGYEQYFGPGTRLTVT.

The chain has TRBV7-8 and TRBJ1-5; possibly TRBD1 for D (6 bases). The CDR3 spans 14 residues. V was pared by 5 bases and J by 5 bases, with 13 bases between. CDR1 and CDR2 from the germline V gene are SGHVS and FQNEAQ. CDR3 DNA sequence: TGTGCCAGCAGCCAGGGACAAGGTGATCAGCCCCAGCATTTT. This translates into CASSQGQGDQPQHF.

For the CDR3, the DNA is TGTGCCAGCAGCTTAGGGACATCCGATACGCAGTATTTT. Amino acid sequence: CASSLGTSDTQYF. The V and J genes are TRBV7-9 and TRBJ2-3, with D possibly being TRBD1 (5 bases). The CDR3 has 13 residues. CDR1 SEHNR and CDR2 FQNEAQ come from the germline V gene (reference sequence). V was pared by 1 base and J by 6 bases, with 8 bases between.

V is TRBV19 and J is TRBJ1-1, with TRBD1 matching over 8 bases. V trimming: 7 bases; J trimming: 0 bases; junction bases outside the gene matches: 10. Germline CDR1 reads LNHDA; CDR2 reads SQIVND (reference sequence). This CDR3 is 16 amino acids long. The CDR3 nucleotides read TGTGCCAGTACCCGGAGGACAGGGTCCATGAACACTGAAGCTTTCTTT. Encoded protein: CASTRRTGSMNTEAFF.

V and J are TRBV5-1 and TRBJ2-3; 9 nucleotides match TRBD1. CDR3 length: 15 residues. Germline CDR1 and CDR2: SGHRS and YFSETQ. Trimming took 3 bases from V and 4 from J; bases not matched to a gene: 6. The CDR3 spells CASSSGQGRPDTQYF. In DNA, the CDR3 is TGCGCCAGCAGCTCTGGACAGGGGCGACCAGATACGCAGTATTTT.

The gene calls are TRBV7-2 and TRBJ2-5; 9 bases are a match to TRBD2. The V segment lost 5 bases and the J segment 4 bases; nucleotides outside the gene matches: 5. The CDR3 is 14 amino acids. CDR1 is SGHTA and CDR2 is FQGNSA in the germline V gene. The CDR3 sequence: CASSPGRGGETQYF. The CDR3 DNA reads TGTGCCAGCAGCCCCGGGCGGGGGGGAGAGACCCAGTACTTC.